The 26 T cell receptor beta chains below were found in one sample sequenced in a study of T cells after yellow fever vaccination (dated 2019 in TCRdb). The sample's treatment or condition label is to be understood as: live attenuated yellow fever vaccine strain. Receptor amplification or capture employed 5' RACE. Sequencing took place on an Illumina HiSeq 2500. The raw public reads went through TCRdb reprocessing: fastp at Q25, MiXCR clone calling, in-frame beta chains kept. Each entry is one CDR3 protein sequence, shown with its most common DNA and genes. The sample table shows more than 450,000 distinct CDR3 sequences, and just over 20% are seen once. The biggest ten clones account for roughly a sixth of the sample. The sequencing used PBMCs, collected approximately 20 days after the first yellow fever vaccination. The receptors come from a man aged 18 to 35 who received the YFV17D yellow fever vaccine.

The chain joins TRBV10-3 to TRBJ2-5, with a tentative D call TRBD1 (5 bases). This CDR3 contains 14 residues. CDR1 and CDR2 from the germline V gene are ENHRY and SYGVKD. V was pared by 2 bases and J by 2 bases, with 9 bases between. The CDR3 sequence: CAISEQGRQETQYF. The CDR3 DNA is TGTGCCATCAGTGAGCAGGGTCGTCAAGAGACCCAGTACTTC.

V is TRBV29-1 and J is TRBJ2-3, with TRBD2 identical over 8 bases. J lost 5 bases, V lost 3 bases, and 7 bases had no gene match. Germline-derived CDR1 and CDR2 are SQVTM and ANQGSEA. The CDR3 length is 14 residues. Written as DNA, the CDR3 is TGCAGCGTTGAGGGGCGGGGGGAGAGAGATACGCAGTATTTT. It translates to CSVEGRGERDTQYF.

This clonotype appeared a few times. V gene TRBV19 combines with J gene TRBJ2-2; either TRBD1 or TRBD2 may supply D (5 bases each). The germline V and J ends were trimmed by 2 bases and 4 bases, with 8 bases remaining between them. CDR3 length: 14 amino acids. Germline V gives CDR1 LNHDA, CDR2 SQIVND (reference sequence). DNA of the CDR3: TGTGCCAGTAGTATATGGGGGATCACCGGGGAGCTGTTTTTT. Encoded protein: CASSIWGITGELFF.

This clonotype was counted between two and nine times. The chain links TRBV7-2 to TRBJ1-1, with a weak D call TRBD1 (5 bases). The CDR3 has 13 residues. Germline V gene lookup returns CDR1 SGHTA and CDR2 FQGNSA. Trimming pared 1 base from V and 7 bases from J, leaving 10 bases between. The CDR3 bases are TGTGCCAGCAGCTTAGGTGGCGGGGGTGAAGCTTTCTTT. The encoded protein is CASSLGGGGEAFF.

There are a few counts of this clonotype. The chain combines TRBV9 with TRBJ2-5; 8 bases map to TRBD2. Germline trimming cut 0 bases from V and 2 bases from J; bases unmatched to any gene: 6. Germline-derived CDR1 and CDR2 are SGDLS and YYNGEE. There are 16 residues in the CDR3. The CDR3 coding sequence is TGTGCCAGCAGCGTAGGCGCGGGGGGCCTACAAGAGACCCAGTACTTC. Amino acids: CASSVGAGGLQETQYF.

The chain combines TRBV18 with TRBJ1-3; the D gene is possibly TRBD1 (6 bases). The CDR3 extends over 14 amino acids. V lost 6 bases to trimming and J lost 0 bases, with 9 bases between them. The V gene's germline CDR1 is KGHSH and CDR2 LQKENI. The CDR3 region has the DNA TGTGCCAGCTCGGGACAAAACTCTGGAAACACCATATATTTT. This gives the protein CASSGQNSGNTIYF.

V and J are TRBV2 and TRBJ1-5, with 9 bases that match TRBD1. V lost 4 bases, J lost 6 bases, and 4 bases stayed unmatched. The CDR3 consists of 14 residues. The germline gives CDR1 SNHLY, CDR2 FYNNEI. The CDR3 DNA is TGTGCCAGCAGTGTGGACAGGGGATTTCAGCCCCAGCATTTT. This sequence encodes CASSVDRGFQPQHF. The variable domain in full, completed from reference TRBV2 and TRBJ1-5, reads EPEVTQTPSHQVTQMGQEVILRCVPISNHLYFYWYRQILGQKVEFLVSFYNNEISEKSEIFDDQFSVERPDGSNFTLKIRSTKLEDSAMYFCASSVDRGFQPQHFGDGTRLSIL.

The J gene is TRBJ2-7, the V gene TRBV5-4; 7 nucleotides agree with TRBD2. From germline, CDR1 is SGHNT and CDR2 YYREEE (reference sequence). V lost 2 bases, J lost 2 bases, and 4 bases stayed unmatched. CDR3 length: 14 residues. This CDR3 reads CASSLRGVPYEQYV. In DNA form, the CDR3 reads TGTGCCAGCAGCTTACGGGGGGTGCCCTACGAGCAGTACGTC.

The CDR3 region is CASSENKPEAFF. The CDR3 DNA sequence: TGCGCCAGCAGTGAGAACAAGCCTGAAGCTTTCTTT. The genes are TRBV10-2 and TRBJ1-1; no reliable D call. This CDR3 contains 12 residues. V lost 2 bases to trimming and J lost 6 bases, with 7 bases between them. CDR1 WSHSY and CDR2 SAAADI come from the germline V gene.

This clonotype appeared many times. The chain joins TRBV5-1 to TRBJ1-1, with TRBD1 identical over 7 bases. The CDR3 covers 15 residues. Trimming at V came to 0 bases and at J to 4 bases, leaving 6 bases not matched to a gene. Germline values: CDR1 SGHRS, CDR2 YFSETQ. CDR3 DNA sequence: TGCGCCAGCAGCTTGGGGGACAGAATCCCCACTGAAGCTTTCTTT. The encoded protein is CASSLGDRIPTEAFF.

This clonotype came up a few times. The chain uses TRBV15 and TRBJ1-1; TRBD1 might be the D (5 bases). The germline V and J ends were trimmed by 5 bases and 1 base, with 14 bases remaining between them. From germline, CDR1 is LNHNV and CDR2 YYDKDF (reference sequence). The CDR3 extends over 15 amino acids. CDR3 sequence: CATSRMGLRNTEAFF. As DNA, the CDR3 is TGTGCCACCAGCCGAATGGGACTGCGGAACACTGAAGCTTTCTTT. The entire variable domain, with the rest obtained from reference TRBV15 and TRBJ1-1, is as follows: DAMVIQNPRYQVTQFGKPVTLSCSQTLNHNVMYWYQQKSSQAPKLLFHYYDKDFNNEADTPDNFQSRRPNTSFCFLDIRSPGLGDTAMYLCATSRMGLRNTEAFFGQGTRLTVV.

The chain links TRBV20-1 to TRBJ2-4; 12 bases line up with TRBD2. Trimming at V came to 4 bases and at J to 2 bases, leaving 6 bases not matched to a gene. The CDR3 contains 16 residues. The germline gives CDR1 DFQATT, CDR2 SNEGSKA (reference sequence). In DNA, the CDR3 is TGCAGTGCTACTAGCGGGGGGGCCGGATCCAAAAACATTCAGTACTTC. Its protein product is CSATSGGAGSKNIQYF.

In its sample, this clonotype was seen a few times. The CDR3 DNA follows: TGTGCCAGCAGCTTAGGGGGCAGGGGGTTTGATGAGCAGTTCTTC. This sequence encodes CASSLGGRGFDEQFF. This sequence joins TRBV7-9 and TRBJ2-1, with 7 bases lining up with TRBD1. V lost 1 base to trimming and J lost 8 bases; unmatched junction nucleotides: 8. The CDR3 has 15 residues. Germline V gene sequence: CDR1 SEHNR, CDR2 FQNEAQ (reference sequence).

The CDR3 nucleotides are TGCAGTGCTCGCACACCAGGCGGGACCGGGGAGCTGTTTTTT. It is translated as CSARTPGGTGELFF. V and J are TRBV20-1 and TRBJ2-2; D perhaps matches TRBD2 (5 bases). Per germline, CDR1 DFQATT and CDR2 SNEGSKA (reference sequence). The CDR3 length is 14 residues. Trimming removed 5 bases from V and 5 bases from J, with 15 bases in between.

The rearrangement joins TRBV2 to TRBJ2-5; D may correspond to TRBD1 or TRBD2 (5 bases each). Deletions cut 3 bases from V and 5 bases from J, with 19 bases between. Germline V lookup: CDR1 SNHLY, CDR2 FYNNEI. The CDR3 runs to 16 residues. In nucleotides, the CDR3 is TGTGCCAGCAGTGAGGCGCCGAGGGGCCCCAGGGAGACCCAGTACTTC. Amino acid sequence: CASSEAPRGPRETQYF.

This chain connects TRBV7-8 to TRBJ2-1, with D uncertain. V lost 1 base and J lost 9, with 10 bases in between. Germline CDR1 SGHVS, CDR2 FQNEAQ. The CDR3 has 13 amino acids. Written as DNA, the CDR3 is TGTGCCAGCAGCTTAGTCACGCCGGCTGAGCAGTTCTTC. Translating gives CASSLVTPAEQFF.

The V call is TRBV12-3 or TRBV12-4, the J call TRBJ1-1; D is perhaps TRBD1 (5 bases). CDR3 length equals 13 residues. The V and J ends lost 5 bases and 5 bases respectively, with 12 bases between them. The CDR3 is CASSMGVGTEAFF. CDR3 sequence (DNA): TGTGCCAGCAGTATGGGGGTCGGAACTGAAGCTTTCTTT.

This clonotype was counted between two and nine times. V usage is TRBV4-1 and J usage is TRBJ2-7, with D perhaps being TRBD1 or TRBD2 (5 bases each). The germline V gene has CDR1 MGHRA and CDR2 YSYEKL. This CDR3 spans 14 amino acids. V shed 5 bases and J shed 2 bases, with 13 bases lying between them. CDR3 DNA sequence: TGCGCCAGCAGCTTCGGGACCCAGGCCTACGAGCAGTACTTC. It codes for CASSFGTQAYEQYF.

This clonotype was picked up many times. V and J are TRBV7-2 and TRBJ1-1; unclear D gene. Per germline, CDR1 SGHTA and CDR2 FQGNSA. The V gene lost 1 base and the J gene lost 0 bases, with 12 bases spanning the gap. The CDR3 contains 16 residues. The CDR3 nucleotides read TGTGCCAGCAGCTTAGGGACGCTGCGCGTGAACACTGAAGCTTTCTTT. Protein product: CASSLGTLRVNTEAFF.

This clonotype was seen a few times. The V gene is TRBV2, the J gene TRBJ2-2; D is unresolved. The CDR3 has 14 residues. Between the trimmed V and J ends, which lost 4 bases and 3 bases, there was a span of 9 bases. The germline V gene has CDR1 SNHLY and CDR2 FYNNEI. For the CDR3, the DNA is TGTGCCAGCAGTGGTTCCACTTACACCGGGGAGCTGTTTTTT. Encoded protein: CASSGSTYTGELFF.

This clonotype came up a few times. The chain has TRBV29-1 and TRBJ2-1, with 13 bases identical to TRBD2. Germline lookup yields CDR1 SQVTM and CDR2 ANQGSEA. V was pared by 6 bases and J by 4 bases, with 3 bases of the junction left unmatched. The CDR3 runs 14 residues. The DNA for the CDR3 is TGCAGCGTGGAGGGACTAGCGGGGTACAATGAGCAGTTCTTC. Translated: CSVEGLAGYNEQFF.

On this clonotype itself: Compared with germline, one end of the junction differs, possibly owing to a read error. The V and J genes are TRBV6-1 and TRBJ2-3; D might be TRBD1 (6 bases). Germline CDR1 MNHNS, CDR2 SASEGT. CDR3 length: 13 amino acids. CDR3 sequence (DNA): TGTGACAGCAGGTTCCGACAGGAAGATACGCAGTATTTT. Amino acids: CDSRFRQEDTQYF.

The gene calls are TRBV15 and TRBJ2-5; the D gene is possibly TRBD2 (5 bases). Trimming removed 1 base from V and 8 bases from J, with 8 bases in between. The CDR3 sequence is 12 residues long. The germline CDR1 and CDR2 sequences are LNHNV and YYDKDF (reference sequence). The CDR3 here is CATSRGEGTQYF. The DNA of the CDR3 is TGTGCCACCAGCAGAGGAGAGGGAACCCAGTACTTC.

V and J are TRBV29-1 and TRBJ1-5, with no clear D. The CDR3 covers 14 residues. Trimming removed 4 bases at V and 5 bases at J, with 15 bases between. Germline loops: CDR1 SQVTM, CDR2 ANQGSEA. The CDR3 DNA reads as TGCAGCGTTGTCCTCGGAGAGACCGATCAGCCCCAGCATTTT. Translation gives CSVVLGETDQPQHF.

This CDR3 reads CASSLMTGRSGANVLTF. Here the CDR3 DNA reads TGTGCCAGCAGCCTTATGACAGGGCGATCTGGGGCCAACGTCCTGACTTTC. The chain joins TRBV28 to TRBJ2-6; 7 bases are a match to TRBD1. This CDR3 spans 17 amino acids. Germline loops: CDR1 MDHEN, CDR2 SYDVKM. V lost 6 bases, J lost 1 base, and 9 bases stayed unmatched. The complete variable domain, with remaining parts taken from reference TRBV28 and TRBJ2-6, reads DVKVTQSSRYLVKRTGEKVFLECVQDMDHENMFWYRQDPGLGLRLIYFSYDVKMKEKGDIPEGYSVSREKKERFSLILESASTNQTSMYLCASSLMTGRSGANVLTFGAGSRLTVL.

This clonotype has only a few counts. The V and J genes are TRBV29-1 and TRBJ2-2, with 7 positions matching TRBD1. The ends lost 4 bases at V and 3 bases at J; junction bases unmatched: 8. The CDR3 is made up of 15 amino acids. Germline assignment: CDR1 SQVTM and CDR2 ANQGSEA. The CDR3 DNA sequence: TGCAGCGTTGGGGCCAGGGGGTTCGACACCGGGGAGCTGTTTTTT. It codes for CSVGARGFDTGELFF.